This T cell receptor beta chain was sequenced for a study of neoadjuvant nivolumab and ipilimumab in lung cancer. Study-wide findings and caveats: Only two of four nivolumab-treated tumors gained richness and clonality by surgery. Higher pretherapy blood TCR richness went with higher resected-tumor richness. TCR sequencing covered a small number of samples.

Profiling relied on immunoSEQ multiplex PCR, and the TCRdb table lists in-frame clones only, not all of them. The top ten clones hold approximately 25% of a sample with 10,000 to 15,000 clones, about two thirds of them seen once. Worth noting for this clone: Its antigen is still unknown.

The source material was peripheral blood, sampled after neoadjuvant nivolumab, alone or with ipilimumab, at or shortly before surgery. This clonotype originated in an adult with non-small cell lung cancer.

The CDR3 loop is CASSLVGGGEQFF. The CDR3 DNA sequence: TGTGCCAGCAGCTTAGTCGGCGGGGGTGAGCAGTTCTTC. The chain joins TRBV11-2 to TRBJ2-1, with TRBD2 identical over 7 bases. Per germline, CDR1 SGHAT and CDR2 FQNNGV. V lost 1 base to trimming and J lost 9 bases; unmatched junction nucleotides: 3. This CDR3 comprises 13 residues.